The 13 T cell receptor beta chains listed next were all sequenced from one sample in a study of T cell changes during pregnancy in multiple sclerosis. TCRdb keeps only in-frame clones here, not all; method: immunoSEQ multiplex PCR. This sample has tens of thousands of clones, with 80% to 95% found just once. Source: peripheral blood, taken in the first trimester of pregnancy. These receptor sequences come from a female donor with multiple sclerosis, enrolled in a pregnancy study.

This chain joins TRBV4-3 and TRBJ1-1, with no clear D. The CDR3 is made up of 13 amino acids. From germline, CDR1 is LGHNA and CDR2 YSLEER. Trimming removed 3 bases at V and 6 bases at J, with 11 bases between. The DNA for the CDR3 is TGCGCCAGCAGCCATGACTTGGCAGCTGAAGCTTTCTTT. Its translation: CASSHDLAAEAFF.

The chain employs TRBV5-6 and TRBJ2-5; 7 bases align to TRBD1. The CDR3 consists of 14 residues. V shed 4 bases, J shed 5 bases, and the junction held 8 bases outside the gene matches. Germline CDR1 reads SGHDT; CDR2 reads YYEEEE. The CDR3, as DNA: TGTGCCAGCAGCCAGGACAGCAGGGGGGAGACCCAGTACTTC. Residues: CASSQDSRGETQYF.

The chain combines TRBV5-1 with TRBJ1-1, with D possibly matching TRBD1 (5 bases). The germline V and J ends were trimmed by 5 bases and 1 base, with 6 bases remaining between them. The germline V gene encodes CDR1 SGHRS and CDR2 YFSETQ. This CDR3 contains 12 residues. The CDR3 loop is CASRGQNTEAFF. For the CDR3, the DNA is TGCGCCAGCAGGGGGCAGAACACTGAAGCTTTCTTT.

The chain employs TRBV5-1 and TRBJ2-1; TRBD1 matches 8 bases. The CDR3 loop spans 15 amino acids. The J segment lost 8 bases and the V segment lost 2 bases, leaving 9 bases of the junction unmatched. The germline V gene has CDR1 SGHRS and CDR2 YFSETQ. The chain's CDR3 is CASSLSTGGLDEQFF. CDR3 sequence (DNA): TGCGCCAGCAGCTTAAGTACAGGGGGGCTGGATGAGCAGTTCTTC. The variable domain in full, completed from reference TRBV5-1 and TRBJ2-1, reads KAGVTQTPRYLIKTRGQQVTLSCSPISGHRSVSWYQQTPGQGLQFLFEYFSETQRNKGNFPGRFSGRQFSNSRSEMNVSTLELGDSALYLCASSLSTGGLDEQFFGPGTRLTVL.

This clone was counted a single time. V is TRBV6-5 and J is TRBJ2-7, with D possibly TRBD1 on 5 matching bases. Germline V gene sequence: CDR1 MNHEY, CDR2 SVGAGI. Trimming took off 0 bases at V and 3 bases at J, with 12 bases between the two ends. The CDR3 sequence is 15 residues long. The CDR3 here is CASSYSLGQNYEQYF. The CDR3 bases are TGTGCCAGCAGTTACTCTTTGGGGCAGAACTACGAGCAGTACTTC.

The CDR3 DNA sequence: TGTGCCAGCATACGGGGAACTAGCAATCAGCCCCAGCATTTT. Translation gives CASIRGTSNQPQHF. This rearrangement joins TRBV6-6 to TRBJ1-5; D remains ambiguous. Germline CDR1 reads MNHNY; CDR2 reads SVGAGI (reference sequence). This CDR3 is 14 amino acids long. Deletions cut 7 bases from V and 0 bases from J, with 10 bases between.

This sequence joins TRBV13 and TRBJ1-3, with 7 bases aligning to TRBD1. CDR1 and CDR2 (germline): PRHDT, FYEKMQ (reference sequence). The CDR3 sequence is 14 residues long. The V and J ends lost 4 bases and 3 bases, in that order; junction bases with no gene match: 3. Here the CDR3 DNA reads TGTGCCAGCAGCTCGAGACAGGGTGGAAACACCATATATTTT. Its protein product is CASSSRQGGNTIYF.

The chain is built from TRBV6-5 and TRBJ1-6; D not certain. Germline values: CDR1 MNHEY, CDR2 SVGAGI. This CDR3 contains 14 residues. V lost 2 bases, J lost 7 bases, and 9 bases lay in between. The CDR3 DNA follows: TGTGCCAGCAGTTACCCCTCCCCCAATTCACCCCTCCACTTT. It translates to CASSYPSPNSPLHF.

The chain combines TRBV7-3 with TRBJ2-1, with 9 bases aligning to TRBD2. In germline, CDR1 is SGHTA, CDR2 FQGTGA. V trimming: 6 bases; J trimming: 4 bases; junction bases outside the gene matches: 7. The CDR3 contains 15 residues. This CDR3 reads CASSPSGGPYNEQFF. The CDR3 DNA sequence: TGTGCCAGCAGTCCGAGCGGGGGGCCTTACAATGAGCAGTTCTTC.

A single count supports this clone. The chain employs TRBV16 and TRBJ1-4; TRBD1 matches 8 bases. Trimming took 1 base from V and 8 from J; bases not matched to a gene: 12. The length of the CDR3 is 17 residues. Germline V lookup: CDR1 KGHSY, CDR2 FQNENV. The CDR3 DNA reads TGTGCCAGCAGCCAATTCTCCGGACAGGGATGGATAGAAAAACTGTTTTTT. Protein sequence: CASSQFSGQGWIEKLFF.

The chain combines TRBV13 with TRBJ2-1; 8 bases map to TRBD2. Trimming cost V 3 bases and J 2 bases; bases outside gene matches: 3. Germline V CDR1 and CDR2: PRHDT, FYEKMQ (reference sequence). The CDR3 contains 15 residues. Written as DNA, the CDR3 is TGTGCCAGCAGCTTTACGGGACTAGCCTACAATGAGCAGTTCTTC. This encodes CASSFTGLAYNEQFF.

The V gene is TRBV7-2, the J gene TRBJ1-5; 8 nucleotides line up with TRBD1. This CDR3 is 16 amino acids long. J lost 5 bases, V lost 4 bases, and 10 bases had no gene match. CDR1 and CDR2 from the germline V gene are SGHTA and FQGNSA. CDR3 in amino acids: CASSSYGGQGHQPQHF. The CDR3 DNA reads TGTGCCAGCAGCTCATACGGCGGACAGGGACATCAGCCCCAGCATTTT.

V usage is TRBV18 and J usage is TRBJ2-2, with TRBD1 matching 8 bases. CDR1 is KGHSH, CDR2 LQKENI, per germline. V dropped 4 bases and J dropped 2; count of bases not matched to a gene: 6. This CDR3 spans 16 amino acids. The CDR3 DNA reads TGTGCCAGCTCACTCCAGGGGGCGGTTAACACCGGGGAGCTGTTTTTT. It codes for CASSLQGAVNTGELFF. The variable domain in full, completed from reference TRBV18 and TRBJ2-2, reads NAGVMQNPRHLVRRRGQEARLRCSPMKGHSHVYWYRQLPEEGLKFMVYLQKENIIDESGMPKERFSAEFPKEGPSILRIQQVVRGDSAAYFCASSLQGAVNTGELFFGEGSRLTVL.